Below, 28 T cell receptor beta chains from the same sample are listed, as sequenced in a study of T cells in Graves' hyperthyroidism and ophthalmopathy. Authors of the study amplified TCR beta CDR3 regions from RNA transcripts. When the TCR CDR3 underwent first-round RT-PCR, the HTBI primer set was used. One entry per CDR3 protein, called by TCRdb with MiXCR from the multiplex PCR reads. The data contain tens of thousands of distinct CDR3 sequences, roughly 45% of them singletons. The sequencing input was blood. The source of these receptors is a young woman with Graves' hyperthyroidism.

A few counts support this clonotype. Here the CDR3 DNA reads TGTGCCATCAGTGGGGAAGGGTCGCAAGAGACCCAGTACTTC. This codes for CAISGEGSQETQYF. The gene calls are TRBV10-3 and TRBJ2-5; D is unresolved. CDR3 size: 14 residues. Germline V CDR1 and CDR2: ENHRY, SYGVKD. Trimming shortened V by 4 bases and J by 2 bases, and 11 bases separated the two germline ends.

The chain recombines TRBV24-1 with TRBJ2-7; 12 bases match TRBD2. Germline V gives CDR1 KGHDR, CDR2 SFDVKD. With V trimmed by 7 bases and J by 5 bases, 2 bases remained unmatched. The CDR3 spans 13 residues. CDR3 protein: CATSLAGGNEQYF. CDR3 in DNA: TGTGCCACCAGCCTAGCGGGAGGGAACGAGCAGTACTTC.

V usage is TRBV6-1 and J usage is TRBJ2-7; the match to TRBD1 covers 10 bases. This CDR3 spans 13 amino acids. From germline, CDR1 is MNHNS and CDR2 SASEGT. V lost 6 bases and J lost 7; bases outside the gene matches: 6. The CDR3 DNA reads TGTGCCAGCAGCAGGGACAGGGGCTATGAGCAGTACTTC. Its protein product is CASSRDRGYEQYF.

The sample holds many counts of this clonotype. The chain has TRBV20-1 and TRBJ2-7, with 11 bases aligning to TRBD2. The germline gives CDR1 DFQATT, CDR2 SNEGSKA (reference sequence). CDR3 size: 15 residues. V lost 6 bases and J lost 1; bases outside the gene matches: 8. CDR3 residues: CSARPGLAVSYEQYF. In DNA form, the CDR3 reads TGCAGTGCCCGACCGGGACTAGCGGTTTCCTACGAGCAGTACTTC.

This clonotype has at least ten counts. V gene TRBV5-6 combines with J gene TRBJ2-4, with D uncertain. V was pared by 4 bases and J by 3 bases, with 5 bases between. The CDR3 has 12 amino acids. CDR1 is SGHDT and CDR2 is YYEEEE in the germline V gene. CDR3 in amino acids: CASSIIKNIQYF. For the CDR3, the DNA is TGTGCCAGCAGCATAATCAAAAACATTCAGTACTTC.

This CDR3 reads CASSNEGQYNQPQHF. For the CDR3, the DNA is TGTGCCAGCAGCAATGAGGGACAGTACAATCAGCCCCAGCATTTT. The chain joins TRBV7-2 to TRBJ1-5, with 7 bases matching TRBD1. V was clipped by 5 bases and J by 3 bases; unmatched bases: 7. Germline V gives CDR1 SGHTA, CDR2 FQGNSA. The CDR3 is made up of 15 amino acids.

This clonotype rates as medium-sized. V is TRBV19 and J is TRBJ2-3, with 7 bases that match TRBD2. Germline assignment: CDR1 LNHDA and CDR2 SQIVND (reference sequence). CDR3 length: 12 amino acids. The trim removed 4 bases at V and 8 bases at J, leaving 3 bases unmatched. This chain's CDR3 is CASSKASGTQYF. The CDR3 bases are TGTGCCAGTAGTAAGGCTAGCGGTACGCAGTATTTT. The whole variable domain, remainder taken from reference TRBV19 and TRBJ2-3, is DGGITQSPKYLFRKEGQNVTLSCEQNLNHDAMYWYRQDPGQGLRLIYYSQIVNDFQKGDIAEGYSVSREKKESFPLTVTSAQKNPTAFYLCASSKASGTQYFGPGTRLTVL.

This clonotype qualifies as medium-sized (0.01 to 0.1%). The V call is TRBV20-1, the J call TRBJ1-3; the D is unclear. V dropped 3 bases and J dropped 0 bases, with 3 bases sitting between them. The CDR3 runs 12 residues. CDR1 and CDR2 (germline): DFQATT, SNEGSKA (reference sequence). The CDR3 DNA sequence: TGCAGTGCTAGGACCTCTGGAAACACCATATATTTT. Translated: CSARTSGNTIYF.

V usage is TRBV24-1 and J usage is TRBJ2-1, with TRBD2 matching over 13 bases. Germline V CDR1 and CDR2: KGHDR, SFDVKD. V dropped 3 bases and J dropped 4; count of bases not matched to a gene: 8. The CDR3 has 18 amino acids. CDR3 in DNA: TGTGCCACCAGTGATGTCGGACTAGCGGGAGTCGGGTACAATGAGCAGTTCTTC. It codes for CATSDVGLAGVGYNEQFF.

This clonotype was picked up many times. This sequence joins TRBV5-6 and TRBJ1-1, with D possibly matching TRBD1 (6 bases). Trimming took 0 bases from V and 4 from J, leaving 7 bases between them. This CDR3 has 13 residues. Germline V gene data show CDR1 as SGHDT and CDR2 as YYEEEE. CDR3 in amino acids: CASSLATGTEAFF. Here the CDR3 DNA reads TGTGCCAGCAGCTTGGCGACAGGCACTGAAGCTTTCTTT.

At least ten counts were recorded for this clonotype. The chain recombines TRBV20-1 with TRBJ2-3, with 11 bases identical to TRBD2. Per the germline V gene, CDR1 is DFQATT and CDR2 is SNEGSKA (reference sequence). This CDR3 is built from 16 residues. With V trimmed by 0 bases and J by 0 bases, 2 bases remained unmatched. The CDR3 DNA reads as TGCAGTGCTAGAGAACTAGCGGGGGCTAGCACAGATACGCAGTATTTT. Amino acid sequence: CSARELAGASTDTQYF.

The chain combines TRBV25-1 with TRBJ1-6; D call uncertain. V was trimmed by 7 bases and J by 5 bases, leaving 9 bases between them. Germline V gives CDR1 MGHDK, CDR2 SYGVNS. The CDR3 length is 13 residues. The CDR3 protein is CASTGIDNSPLHF. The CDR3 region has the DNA TGTGCCAGCACGGGGATCGATAATTCACCCCTCCACTTT.

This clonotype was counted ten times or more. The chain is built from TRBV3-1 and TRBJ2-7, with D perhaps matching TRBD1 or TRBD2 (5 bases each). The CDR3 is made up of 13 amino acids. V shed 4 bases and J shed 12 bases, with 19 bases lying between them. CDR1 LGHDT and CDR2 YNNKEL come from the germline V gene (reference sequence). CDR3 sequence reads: CASSPGTDSRAYF. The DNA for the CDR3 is TGTGCCAGCAGCCCCGGGACGGATTCCCGAGCGTACTTC.

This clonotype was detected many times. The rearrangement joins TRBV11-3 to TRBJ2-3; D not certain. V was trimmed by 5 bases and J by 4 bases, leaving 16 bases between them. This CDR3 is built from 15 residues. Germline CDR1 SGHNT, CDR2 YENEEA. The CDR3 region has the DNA TGTGCCAGCAGCCATATACTGATGGGCGCAGATACGCAGTATTTT. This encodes CASSHILMGADTQYF.

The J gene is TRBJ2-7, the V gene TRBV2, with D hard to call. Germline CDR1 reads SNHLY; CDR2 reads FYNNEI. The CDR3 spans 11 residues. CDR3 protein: CAPPCSYEQYF. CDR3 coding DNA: TGTGCACCTCCGTGCTCCTACGAGCAGTACTTC.

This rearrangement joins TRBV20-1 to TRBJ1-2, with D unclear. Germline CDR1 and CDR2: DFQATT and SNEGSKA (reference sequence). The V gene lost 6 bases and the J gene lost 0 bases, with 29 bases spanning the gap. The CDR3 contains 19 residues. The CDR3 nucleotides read TGCAGTGCAAGCACCTTACTTGCACCTTACTTGCAGTCTAACTATGGCTACACCTTC. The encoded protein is CSASTLLAPYLQSNYGYTF.

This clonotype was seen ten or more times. CDR3 in DNA: TGTGCCAGCATCCGTGGGGGAGGCACTGAAGCTTTCTTT. This encodes CASIRGGGTEAFF. The V call is TRBV6-2 or TRBV6-3, the J call TRBJ1-1, with TRBD1 as a possible D gene (5 bases). The CDR3 runs 13 residues. The germline V gene encodes CDR1 MNHEY and CDR2 SVGEGT. The V end lost 7 bases, the J end lost 4 bases, and 13 bases lay between the germline ends.

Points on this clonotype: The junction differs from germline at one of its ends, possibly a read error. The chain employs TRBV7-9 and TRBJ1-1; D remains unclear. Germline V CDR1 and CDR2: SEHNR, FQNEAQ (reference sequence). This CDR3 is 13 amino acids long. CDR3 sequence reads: CASSPRMDTEAFF. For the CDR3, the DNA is TGCGCCAGCAGCCCTAGAATGGACACTGAAGCTTTCTTT.

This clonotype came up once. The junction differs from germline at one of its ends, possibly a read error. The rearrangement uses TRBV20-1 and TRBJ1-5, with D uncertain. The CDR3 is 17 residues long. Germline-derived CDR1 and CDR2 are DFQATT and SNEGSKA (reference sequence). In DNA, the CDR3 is TGCAGTGCGATCAATGGGGTTCGTGGGTCGAGCAATCAGCCCCACCATTTT. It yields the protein CSAINGVRGSSNQPHHF.

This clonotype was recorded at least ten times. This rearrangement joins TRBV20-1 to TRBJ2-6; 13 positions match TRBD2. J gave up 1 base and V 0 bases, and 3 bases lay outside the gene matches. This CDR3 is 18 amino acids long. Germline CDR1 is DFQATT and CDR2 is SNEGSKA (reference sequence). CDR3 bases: TGCAGTGCTAGAGATTGGACTAGCGGGAGTTCTGGGGCCAACGTCCTGACTTTC. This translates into CSARDWTSGSSGANVLTF.

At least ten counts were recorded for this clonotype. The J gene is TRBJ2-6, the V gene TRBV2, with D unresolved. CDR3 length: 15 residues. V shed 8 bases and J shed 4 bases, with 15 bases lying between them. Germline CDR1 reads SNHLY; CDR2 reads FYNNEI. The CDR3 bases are TGTGCCAGCTGCCGGACGGCTTCGGGGGCCAACGTCCTGACTTTC. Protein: CASCRTASGANVLTF.

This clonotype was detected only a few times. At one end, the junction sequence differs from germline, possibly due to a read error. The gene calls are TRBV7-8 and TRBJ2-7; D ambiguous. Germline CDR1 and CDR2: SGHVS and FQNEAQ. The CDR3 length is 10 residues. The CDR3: CASSSYEQYF. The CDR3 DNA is TGTGCAAGCAGCTCCTACGAGCAGTACTTC.

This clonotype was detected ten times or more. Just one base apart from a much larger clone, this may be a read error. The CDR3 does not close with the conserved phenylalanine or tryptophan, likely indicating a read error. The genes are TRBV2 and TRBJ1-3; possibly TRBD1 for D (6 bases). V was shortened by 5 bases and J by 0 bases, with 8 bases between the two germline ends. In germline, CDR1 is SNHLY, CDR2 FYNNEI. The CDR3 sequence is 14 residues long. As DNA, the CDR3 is TGTGCCAGCAGTCGACAGGTCTCTGGAAACACCATATATCTT. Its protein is CASSRQVSGNTIYL.

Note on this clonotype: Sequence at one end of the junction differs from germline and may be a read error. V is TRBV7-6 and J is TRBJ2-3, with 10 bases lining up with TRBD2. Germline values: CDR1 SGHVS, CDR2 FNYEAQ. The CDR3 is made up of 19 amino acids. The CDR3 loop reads CASSQDMMEREGVTDTRYF. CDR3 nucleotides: TGTGCCAGCAGCCAAGATATGATGGAGCGGGAGGGGGTCACAGATACGCGGTATTTT.

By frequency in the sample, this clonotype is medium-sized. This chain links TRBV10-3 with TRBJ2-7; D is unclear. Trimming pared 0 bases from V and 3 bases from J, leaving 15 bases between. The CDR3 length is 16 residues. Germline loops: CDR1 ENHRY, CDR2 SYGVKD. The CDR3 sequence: CAISESNPADGYEQYF. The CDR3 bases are TGTGCCATCAGTGAGTCTAACCCGGCAGATGGCTACGAGCAGTACTTC.

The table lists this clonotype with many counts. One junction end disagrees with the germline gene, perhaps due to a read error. CDR3 protein: CASSSSWTGNPEAFF. CDR3 bases: TGTGCCAGCAGTTCCTCCTGGACAGGGAACCCTGAAGCTTTCTTT. The rearrangement uses TRBV28 and TRBJ1-1; TRBD1 agrees at 8 bases. Germline values: CDR1 MDHEN, CDR2 SYDVKM. The CDR3 totals 15 residues. The full variable domain, rest sourced from reference TRBV28 and TRBJ1-1, is DVKVTQSSRYLVKRTGEKVFLECVQDMDHENMFWYRQDPGLGLRLIYFSYDVKMKEKGDIPEGYSVSREKKERFSLILESASTNQTSMYLCASSSSWTGNPEAFFGQGTRLTVV.

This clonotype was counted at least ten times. The chain's CDR3 is CASSLDFDRSYYGYTF. The CDR3, as DNA: TGTGCCAGCAGCTTAGATTTTGACAGATCCTACTATGGCTACACCTTC. The rearrangement joins TRBV11-3 to TRBJ1-2; TRBD1 might be the D (5 bases). Germline V gene lookup returns CDR1 SGHNT and CDR2 YENEEA. V shed 0 bases and J shed 3 bases, with 14 bases lying between them. This CDR3 comprises 16 residues.

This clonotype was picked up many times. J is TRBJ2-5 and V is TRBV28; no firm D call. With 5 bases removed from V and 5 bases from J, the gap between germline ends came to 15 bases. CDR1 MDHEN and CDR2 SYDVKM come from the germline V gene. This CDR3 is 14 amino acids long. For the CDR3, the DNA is TGTGCCAGCAGTATGCGAAATATAAGGGAGACCCAGTACTTC. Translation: CASSMRNIRETQYF. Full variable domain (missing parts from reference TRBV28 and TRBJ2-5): DVKVTQSSRYLVKRTGEKVFLECVQDMDHENMFWYRQDPGLGLRLIYFSYDVKMKEKGDIPEGYSVSREKKERFSLILESASTNQTSMYLCASSMRNIRETQYFGPGTRLLVL.